Ten or more counts support the clone carrying this T cell receptor beta chain. Its target is unknown. The entry originates in a study of spatial heterogeneity in lung cancer. Study context: Sequencing of follow-up PBMC samples took place when they were available, at a median of roughly 2 years after resection. Raw sequencing reads included, on average, more than ten appearances of each unique TCR and UMI combination. Findings and caveats of the study: Relative to follow-up, resection was when ubiquitous expanded tumor TCRs appeared more in blood.

TCRdb re-derived calls from the 5' RACE reads in MiXCR, one entry per CDR3 protein. The table lists 49,000 or so distinct CDR3 sequences, about 10% of them singletons, with over 30% in the top ten. The CDR3 sequence is 14 residues long. From germline, CDR1 is MNHEY and CDR2 SVGEGT. The V and J ends lost 6 bases and 6 bases respectively, with 15 bases between them. The time point is: blood at routine non-recurrence follow-up after resection. Tumor, nontumor lung or frozen PBMC supplied whole RNA that was sequenced unsorted. The sample in question was PBMCs, obtained at follow-up. The genes are TRBV6-2 or TRBV6-3 and TRBJ2-1; D not certain. This clonotype was sampled from a male donor with early-stage non-small cell lung cancer. The CDR3 bases are TGTGCCAGCAGCCGACCCGGGTCTTTCAATGAGCAGTTCTTC. Encoded protein: CASSRPGSFNEQFF.